A single TCR beta chain is shown here with its context. Original methodology: Amplification from reference gene primers served as the basis for estimated nucleated cell counts. Only in-frame clones appear in the TCRdb table, and some are missing; sequencing was by immunoSEQ multiplex PCR. V, J and clone size are those of that table, while D and trimming were read from the DNA. The table records 200,000 to 250,000 clones, 82% of them present only once. This entry belongs to a study of blood T cell repertoires in COVID-19. V lost 3 bases, J lost 8 bases, and 13 bases lay in between. Germline lookup yields CDR1 KGHSH and CDR2 LQKENI. CDR3 length equals 13 residues. The study counted Cohort 3 donors as recovered given two negative PCRs, clearance, or symptom resolution.

The V and J genes are TRBV18 and TRBJ1-1; maybe TRBD1 (5 bases). Input material: PBMCs or T cells enriched from blood (not recorded which). This TCR was sampled from a woman aged 55-69 years who had recovered from COVID-19. The CDR3 bases are TGTGCCAGCTCACCTACAGGAGGGCAGGAAGCTTTCTTT. Amino acid sequence: CASSPTGGQEAFF.